This T cell receptor beta chain was recovered during a study of blood T cells in healthy people across ages. CDR3 size: 14 residues. Germline CDR1 and CDR2: ENHRY and SYGVKD. With 7 bases clipped from V and 2 bases from J, the junction kept 5 bases outside the gene matches. Primed by a sample-barcoded 5' primer and a J-beta primer mix, a second PCR proceeded for roughly 7 to 12 cycles. All cDNA molecules were each tagged by a template-switch adaptor with 12 random nucleotides. TCRdb re-called the 5' RACE reads through MiXCR, storing one row per CDR3 protein. Among some 1,000,000 distinct CDR3 sequences listed, roughly a quarter were seen once. In this sample, this clonotype turned up a few times. The same data also contributed to another study, on T cells of mothers and their children.

The source material was blood. This sequence was found in a girl aged 2-10 years in good health. The chain recombines TRBV10-3 with TRBJ1-2; 9 bases line up with TRBD1. The CDR3 nucleotides are TGTGCCATCACCGGGACAGGGCTAAACTATGGCTACACCTTC. It yields the protein CAITGTGLNYGYTF.